Shown below are 5 T cell receptor beta chains from a single sample sequenced in a study of blood T cell repertoires in COVID-19. Only in-frame clones appear in the TCRdb table, and some are missing; sequencing was by immunoSEQ multiplex PCR. The sample records around 58,000 clones, approximately 91% being singletons. Source material: peripheral blood. The receptor set was obtained from a woman in her sixties or seventies with active or convalescent COVID-19.

The chain uses TRBV7-3 and TRBJ2-2; D uncertain. Between the trimmed V and J ends, which lost 1 base and 5 bases, there was a span of 5 bases. There are 13 residues in the CDR3. Per the germline V gene, CDR1 is SGHTA and CDR2 is FQGTGA. CDR3 DNA: TGTGCCAGCAGCTTAAGAGTGACCGGGGAGCTGTTTTTT. Translating it yields CASSLRVTGELFF. Variable domain in full (rest from reference TRBV7-3 and TRBJ2-2): GAGVSQTPSNKVTEKGKYVELRCDPISGHTALYWYRQSLGQGPEFLIYFQGTGAADDSGLPNDRFFAVRPEGSVSTLKIQRTERGDSAVYLCASSLRVTGELFFGEGSRLTVL.

The CDR3, as DNA: TGTGCCTGGAGTTCGAGGTCCGGGACAGGAACCTACGAGCAGTACTTC. Translation gives CAWSSRSGTGTYEQYF. V and J are TRBV30 and TRBJ2-7; TRBD1 matches 8 bases. The CDR3 runs to 16 residues. Unmatched junction bases numbered 11, after V lost 2 bases and J lost 2 bases. Germline V gives CDR1 GTSNPN, CDR2 SVGIG (reference sequence).

The chain has TRBV29-1 and TRBJ1-1, with a weak D call TRBD1 (6 bases). Germline-derived CDR1 and CDR2 are SQVTM and ANQGSEA. The CDR3 has 13 residues. The V gene lost 2 bases and the J gene lost 1 base, with 8 bases spanning the gap. The CDR3 is CSVERGGNTEAFF. In nucleotides, the CDR3 is TGCAGCGTTGAAAGGGGGGGGAACACTGAAGCTTTCTTT.

This chain connects TRBV5-1 to TRBJ2-1; possibly TRBD2 for D (7 bases). The CDR3 loop spans 17 amino acids. V was shortened by 0 bases and J by 0 bases, with 13 bases between the two germline ends. Germline V CDR1 and CDR2: SGHRS, YFSETQ. This CDR3 is CASSLEGGRSSYNEQFF. CDR3 in DNA: TGCGCCAGCAGCTTGGAGGGGGGGCGGAGCTCCTACAATGAGCAGTTCTTC.

The chain employs TRBV4-3 and TRBJ2-1; D remains ambiguous. Germline CDR1 reads LGHNA; CDR2 reads YSLEER. The V gene lost 0 bases and the J gene lost 6 bases, with 12 bases spanning the gap. This CDR3 has 15 amino acids. The CDR3 region is CASSQESPPGNEQFF. The CDR3 DNA is TGCGCCAGCAGCCAAGAATCCCCCCCGGGCAATGAGCAGTTCTTC.